The 8 T cell receptor beta chains listed next were all sequenced from one sample in a study of technical replicates of blood from a handful of donors. Clones were read by immunoSEQ multiplex PCR, and TCRdb kept only the in-frame ones, dropping some. Here the sample spans 65,000 to 85,000 clones, 95% to 97% being singletons. The sample taken for sequencing was T cells isolated from PBMCs. These receptors were taken from a human donor in good health.

The rearrangement links TRBV7-2 to TRBJ1-2, with 11 bases matching TRBD1. CDR3 size: 14 residues. Germline-derived CDR1 and CDR2 are SGHTA and FQGNSA. Losses at the gene ends were 5 bases for V and 7 bases for J; bases not matched to a gene: 6. The CDR3 protein is CASSAGQGVPGYTF. DNA of the CDR3: TGTGCCAGCAGCGCGGGACAGGGGGTCCCTGGCTACACCTTC.

The chain couples TRBV19 to TRBJ2-7, with 8 bases fitting TRBD2. Trimming took 5 bases from V and 0 from J; bases not matched to a gene: 9. Per germline, CDR1 LNHDA and CDR2 SQIVND (reference sequence). The CDR3 extends over 16 amino acids. CDR3 nucleotide sequence: TGTGCCAGTAGTTCGATCTATAGCGGGAACTCCTACGAGCAGTACTTC. This sequence encodes CASSSIYSGNSYEQYF.

This clone was seen only once. The V call is TRBV6-6, the J call TRBJ1-2, with a weak D call TRBD1 (6 bases). V lost 2 bases and J lost 3, with 10 bases in between. Germline V CDR1 and CDR2: MNHNY, SVGAGI (reference sequence). There are 14 residues in the CDR3. This CDR3 reads CASSYEGVDYGYTF. The DNA for the CDR3 is TGTGCCAGCAGTTACGAGGGGGTAGACTATGGCTACACCTTC.

This clone was recorded only once. V and J are TRBV4-2 and TRBJ2-3; TRBD1 is a possible D gene (6 bases). The germline V and J ends were trimmed by 4 bases and 3 bases, with 14 bases remaining between them. CDR3 length: 15 amino acids. Looked up from germline, CDR1 is LGHNA and CDR2 is YNFKEQ. The CDR3 loop is CASSLGGANTDTQYF. The CDR3, as DNA: TGTGCCAGCAGCCTAGGGGGAGCCAATACAGATACGCAGTATTTT.

V and J are TRBV2 and TRBJ2-3; possibly TRBD1 for D (5 bases). This CDR3 contains 13 residues. Germline lookup yields CDR1 SNHLY and CDR2 FYNNEI. With 7 bases removed from V and 2 bases from J, the gap between germline ends came to 10 bases. The CDR3 DNA follows: TGTGCCAGCAAGGGGAATGCCACAGATACGCAGTATTTT. It yields the protein CASKGNATDTQYF.

This chain connects TRBV29-1 to TRBJ2-1, with D perhaps TRBD1 (7 bases). Per the germline V gene, CDR1 is SQVTM and CDR2 is ANQGSEA. With 6 bases removed from V and 13 bases from J, the gap between germline ends came to 19 bases. This CDR3 has 12 residues. CDR3 DNA sequence: TGCAGCGTCCCCCCCAGGGGGGTGGATCAGTTCTTC. It codes for CSVPPRGVDQFF.

A few counts support this clone. The rearrangement joins TRBV20-1 to TRBJ1-1; D gene uncertain. Looked up from germline, CDR1 is DFQATT and CDR2 is SNEGSKA (reference sequence). V lost 5 bases, J lost 11 bases, and 15 bases lay in between. This CDR3 is 11 amino acids long. CDR3 in amino acids: CSALTREWAFF. The CDR3 bases are TGCAGTGCTCTAACTAGGGAGTGGGCTTTCTTT.

The rearrangement joins TRBV9 to TRBJ1-1, with 7 bases fitting TRBD1. The germline CDR1 and CDR2 sequences are SGDLS and YYNGEE. The CDR3 is 16 residues long. J was trimmed by 3 bases and V by 4 bases; bases with no gene match: 12. In DNA, the CDR3 is TGTGCCAGCAGCCCACTCCTTACAGGGGTGGACACTGAAGCTTTCTTT. Translating it yields CASSPLLTGVDTEAFF.